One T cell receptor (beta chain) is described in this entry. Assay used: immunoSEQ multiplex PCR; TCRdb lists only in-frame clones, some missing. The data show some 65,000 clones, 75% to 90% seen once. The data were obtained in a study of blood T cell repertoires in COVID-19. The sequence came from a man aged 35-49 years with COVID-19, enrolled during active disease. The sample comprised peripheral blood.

As DNA, the CDR3 is TGTGCCAGCAGCTGGACAGGTTCCGGTAACACTGAAGCTTTCTTT. It specifies CASSWTGSGNTEAFF. The V and J genes are TRBV7-2 and TRBJ1-1; 7 positions match TRBD1. J lost 2 bases, V lost 4 bases, and 7 bases had no gene match. CDR3 length: 15 residues. Germline assignment: CDR1 SGHTA and CDR2 FQGNSA.